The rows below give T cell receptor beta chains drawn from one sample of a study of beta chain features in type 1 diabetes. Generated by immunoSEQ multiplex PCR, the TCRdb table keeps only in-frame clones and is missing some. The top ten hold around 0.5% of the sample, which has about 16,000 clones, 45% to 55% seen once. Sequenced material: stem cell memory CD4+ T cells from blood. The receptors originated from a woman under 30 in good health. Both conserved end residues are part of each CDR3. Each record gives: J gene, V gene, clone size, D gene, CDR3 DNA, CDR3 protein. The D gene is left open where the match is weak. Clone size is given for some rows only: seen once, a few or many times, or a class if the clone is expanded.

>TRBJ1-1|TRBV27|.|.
TGTGCCAGCAGCTTTCTACAGGGGAACACTGAAGCTTTCTTT
CASSFLQGNTEAFF
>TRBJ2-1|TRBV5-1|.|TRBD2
TGCGCCAGCAGCTTCCCGACTAGCGGGAGGGCCGTCTCCTACAATGAGCAGTTCTTC
CASSFPTSGRAVSYNEQFF
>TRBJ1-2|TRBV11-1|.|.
TGTGCCAGCAGCCGACGACACAACTATGGCTACACCTTC
CASSRRHNYGYTF
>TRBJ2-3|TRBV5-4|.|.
TGTGCCAGCAGCCGAAAGGACAGTTCAGATACGCAGTATTTT
CASSRKDSSDTQYF
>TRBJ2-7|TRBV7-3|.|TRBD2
TGTGCCAGCAGCCCCGGTGGGAGCGGGGGGTCCGAGCAGTACTTC
CASSPGGSGGSEQYF
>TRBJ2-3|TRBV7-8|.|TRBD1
TGTGCCAGCAGCCCAGGACAGGTCTCCCATACGCAGTATTTT
CASSPGQVSHTQYF
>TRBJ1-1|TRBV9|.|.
TGTGCCAGCAGCGTAGCTATTAGGGGAAGGACGAGGACTGAAGCTTTCTTT
CASSVAIRGRTRTEAFF
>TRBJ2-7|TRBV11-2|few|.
TGTGCCAGCAGCTTAGATCTCCCAGGGGTGTTTGACTACGAGCAGTACTTC
CASSLDLPGVFDYEQYF
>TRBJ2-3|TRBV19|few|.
TGTGCCAGTAGCAGGGGCCAGGTTGGAGACACAGATACGCAGTATTTT
CASSRGQVGDTDTQYF
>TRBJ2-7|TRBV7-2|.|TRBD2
TGTGCCAGCAGCAGGAGCGGGGGGTTGAGCTCCTACGAGCAGTACTTC
CASSRSGGLSSYEQYF
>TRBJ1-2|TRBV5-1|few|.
TGCGCCAGCAGCTTGGCCCAGGGTGAGGGCTACACCTTC
CASSLAQGEGYTF
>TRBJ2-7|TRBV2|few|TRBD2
TGTGCCAGCAGTGAAGGCGCGGGAGGGCCTCGAGAGCAGTACTTC
CASSEGAGGPREQYF
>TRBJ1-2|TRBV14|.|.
TGTGCCAGCAGCCAGGGGACTCCTTATGGCTACACCTTC
CASSQGTPYGYTF
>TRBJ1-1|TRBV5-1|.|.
TGCGCCAGCAGCTCCCGACTCGTGAACACTGAAGCTTTCTTT
CASSSRLVNTEAFF
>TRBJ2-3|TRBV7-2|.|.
TGTGCCAGCAGCTCCCCGTCGGGTCCGCGCACAGATACGCAGTATTTT
CASSSPSGPRTDTQYF
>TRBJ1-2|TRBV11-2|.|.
TGTGCCAGCAGCTTAGATGCAGGGTGGGGTGGCTACACCTTC
CASSLDAGWGGYTF
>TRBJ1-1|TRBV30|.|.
TGTGCCTGGAGTAGTCGGCGACGCGGGGGGAACACTGAAGCTTTCTTT
CAWSSRRRGGNTEAFF
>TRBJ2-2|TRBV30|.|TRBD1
TGTTCCCTGGACCTCCGGACAGGGGGCACCGGGGAGCTGTTTTTT
CSLDLRTGGTGELFF
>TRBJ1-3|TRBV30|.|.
TGTGCCGGCCGGAGTGAGTTCAGCTCTGGAAACACCATATATTTT
CAGRSEFSSGNTIYF
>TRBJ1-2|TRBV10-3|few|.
TGTGCCATCAGAATTGGGGAGTATGGCTACACCTTC
CAIRIGEYGYTF
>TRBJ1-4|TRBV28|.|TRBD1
TGTGCCACCGGACAGGGCAATGAAAAACTGTTTTTT
CATGQGNEKLFF
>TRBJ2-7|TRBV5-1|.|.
TGCGCCAGCACGTCTTCGGGTGAGCAGTACTTC
CASTSSGEQYF
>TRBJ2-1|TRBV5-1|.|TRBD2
TGCGCCAGCAGCTTACGACTAGCGGGCGGGAATGAGCAGTTCTTC
CASSLRLAGGNEQFF
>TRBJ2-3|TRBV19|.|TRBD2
TGTGCCAGTAGTACACTAGCGGGAGGCACATGGCAGTATTTT
CASSTLAGGTWQYF
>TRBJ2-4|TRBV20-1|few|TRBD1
TGCAGTGCCCCGGACAGGGCAATTCAGTACTTC
CSAPDRAIQYF
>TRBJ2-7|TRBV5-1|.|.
TGCGCCAGCAGTACCACAGGGAAGAGGTCCTACGAGCAGTACTTC
CASSTTGKRSYEQYF
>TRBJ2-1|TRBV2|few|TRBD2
TGTGCCAGCAGTGCCCCGACGGGGGCTAGCGGGAGGGCCGGACACTACAATGAGCAGTTCTTC
CASSAPTGASGRAGHYNEQFF
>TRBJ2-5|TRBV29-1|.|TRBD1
TGCAGCTTCAACAGGGGCCAAGAGACCCAGTACTTC
CSFNRGQETQYF
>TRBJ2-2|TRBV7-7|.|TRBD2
TGTGCCAGCAGCTTTAGCGGGAGGGAAACCGGGGAGCTGTTTTTT
CASSFSGRETGELFF
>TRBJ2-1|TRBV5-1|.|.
TGCGCCAGCAGCTTGGGGCAGGGGCACTACAATGAGCAGTTCTTC
CASSLGQGHYNEQFF
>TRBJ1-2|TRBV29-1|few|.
TGCAGCGTTGAACTTGTAGTTAACTATGGCTACACCTTC
CSVELVVNYGYTF
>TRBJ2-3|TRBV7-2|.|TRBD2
TGTGCCAGCAGCCCGTGGACTAGCGGAGGGGGGGATACGCAGTATTTT
CASSPWTSGGGDTQYF
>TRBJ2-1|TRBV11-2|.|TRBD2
TGTGCCAGCAGCTTAGGATCCGGACTAGCCTACAATGAGCAGTTCTTC
CASSLGSGLAYNEQFF
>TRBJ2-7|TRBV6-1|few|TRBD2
TGTGCCAGCGGCGGGACTAGCGGTACCTACGAGCAGTACTTC
CASGGTSGTYEQYF
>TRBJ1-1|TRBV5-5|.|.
TGTGCCAGCAGCCGGAGGGGTCTGGGCACTGAAGCTTTCTTT
CASSRRGLGTEAFF
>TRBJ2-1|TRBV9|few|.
TGTGCCAGCAGCGTTGCGACAGGATCCTACAATGAGCAGTTCTTC
CASSVATGSYNEQFF
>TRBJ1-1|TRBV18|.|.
TGTGCCAGCTCACCCAAGGCCACGGGGACAAACACTGAAGCTTTCTTT
CASSPKATGTNTEAFF
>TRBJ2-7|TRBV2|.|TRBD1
TGTGCCAGCAGTGGACCCTCGACAGGGGGCATTGGATACGAGCAGTACTTC
CASSGPSTGGIGYEQYF
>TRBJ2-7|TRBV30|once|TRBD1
TGTGCCTGGAGTGTCGGACGGGACAGGGAGGGCTACGAGCAGTACTTC
CAWSVGRDREGYEQYF
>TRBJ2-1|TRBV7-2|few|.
TGTGCCAGCAGCTCGGACAGAGGATCCTACAATGAGCAGTTCTTC
CASSSDRGSYNEQFF
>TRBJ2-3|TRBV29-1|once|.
TGCAGCGTTGCCGGGGTCTCGGGAGGCACAGATACGCAGTATTTT
CSVAGVSGGTDTQYF
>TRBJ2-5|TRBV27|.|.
TGTGCCAGCAGTTCGGTCGGAGAGACCCAGTACTTC
CASSSVGETQYF
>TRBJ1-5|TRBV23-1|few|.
TGCGCCAGCACCCCAAGGGGTTTTGAGGACGGCGTGTGGAATCAGCCCCAGCATTTT
CASTPRGFEDGVWNQPQHF
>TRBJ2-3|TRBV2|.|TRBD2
TGTGCCAGCAGTGGGCGGGGGAGCACAGATACGCAGTATTTT
CASSGRGSTDTQYF
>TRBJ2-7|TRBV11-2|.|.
TGTGCCAGCAGCTTAGTGGGAGCAGCTAGCAACGAGCAGTACTTC
CASSLVGAASNEQYF
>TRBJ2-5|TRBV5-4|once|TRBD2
TGTGCCAGCAGCTTCCAGGGGCGGGGGGGGGAGGAGACCCAGTACTTC
CASSFQGRGGEETQYF
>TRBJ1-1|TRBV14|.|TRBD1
TGTGCCAGCAGTTTCACAGGGGGCACTGAAGCTTTCTTT
CASSFTGGTEAFF
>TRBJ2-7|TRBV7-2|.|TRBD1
TGTGCCAGCAGCTTAGTGGGCTTGACAGGGGTCGAGCAGTACTTC
CASSLVGLTGVEQYF